Listed below are T cell receptor beta chains from one sample, sequenced in a study of cytomegalovirus exposure and HLA in healthy donors. Only in-frame clones appear in the TCRdb table, and some are missing; sequencing was by immunoSEQ multiplex PCR. This table has 150,000 to 200,000 clones, approximately 80% appearing once. Sequenced material: PBMCs. The receptor set was obtained from a man younger than 30 in good health and CMV-seropositive. CDR3s include the opening cysteine and the closing phenylalanine or tryptophan. Fields, in order: J gene, CDR3 length, V gene, CDR3 protein.

j_call: TRBJ2-3
cdr3_length: 17
v_call: TRBV6-1
cdr3_aa: CASSDRWWQGGSDTQYF

j_call: TRBJ2-2
cdr3_length: 15
v_call: TRBV5-5
cdr3_aa: CASSLGGGYTGELFF

j_call: TRBJ1-4
cdr3_length: 18
v_call: TRBV15
cdr3_aa: CATTSTGVRRATNEKLFF

j_call: TRBJ2-7
cdr3_length: 16
v_call: TRBV5-6
cdr3_aa: CASSWSTGTGYYEQYF

j_call: TRBJ2-7
cdr3_length: 15
v_call: TRBV6-5
cdr3_aa: CASSPRWEGTYEQYF

j_call: TRBJ1-1
cdr3_length: 14
v_call: TRBV10-1
cdr3_aa: CASSDTQGLTEAFF

j_call: TRBJ2-1
cdr3_length: 15
v_call: TRBV27
cdr3_aa: CASSLPLAGLNEQFF

j_call: TRBJ1-1
cdr3_length: 14
v_call: TRBV4-2
cdr3_aa: CASRGAWGDTEAFF

j_call: TRBJ1-1
cdr3_length: 12
v_call: TRBV25-1
cdr3_aa: CASGRAGTEAFF

j_call: TRBJ2-1
cdr3_length: 16
v_call: TRBV4-2
cdr3_aa: CAAGGGGEFSYNEQFF

j_call: TRBJ2-1
cdr3_length: 14
v_call: TRBV11-2
cdr3_aa: CASSLARDYNEQFF

j_call: TRBJ2-1
cdr3_length: 14
v_call: TRBV7-9
cdr3_aa: CASSPGTSGNEQFF

j_call: TRBJ1-6
cdr3_length: 16
v_call: TRBV7-9
cdr3_aa: CASSSQGQGYNSPLHF

j_call: TRBJ2-3
cdr3_length: 15
v_call: TRBV5-6
cdr3_aa: CASSLRRGFADTQYF

j_call: TRBJ1-2
cdr3_length: 15
v_call: TRBV11-2
cdr3_aa: CASSPETGVNYGYTF

j_call: TRBJ2-7
cdr3_length: 16
v_call: TRBV5-1
cdr3_aa: CASSLASGKHYYEQYF

j_call: TRBJ1-2
cdr3_length: 15
v_call: TRBV5-1
cdr3_aa: CASSATGVPNYGYTF

j_call: TRBJ1-1
cdr3_length: 18
v_call: TRBV19
cdr3_aa: CASSLRQGLAVLNTEAFF

j_call: TRBJ2-3
cdr3_length: 14
v_call: TRBV28
cdr3_aa: CASSFSGGTDTQYF

j_call: TRBJ1-1
cdr3_length: 15
v_call: TRBV4-3
cdr3_aa: CASSQANEGDTEAFF

j_call: TRBJ2-5
cdr3_length: 17
v_call: TRBV7-8
cdr3_aa: CASTLWGGGGLQETQYF

j_call: TRBJ1-2
cdr3_length: 13
v_call: TRBV7-9
cdr3_aa: CASSLGFGDGYTF

j_call: TRBJ1-1
cdr3_length: 15
v_call: TRBV6-5
cdr3_aa: CASTGQGRSDTEAFF

j_call: TRBJ2-2
cdr3_length: 15
v_call: TRBV5-1
cdr3_aa: CASSLVGTATGELFF

j_call: TRBJ2-3
cdr3_length: 15
v_call: TRBV4-1
cdr3_aa: CASSQDTGTGLFQYF

j_call: TRBJ1-1
cdr3_length: 15
v_call: TRBV5-8
cdr3_aa: CASSWEAGLNTEAFF

j_call: TRBJ1-1
cdr3_length: 17
v_call: TRBV4-1
cdr3_aa: CASNRAGTGRMNTEAFF

j_call: TRBJ2-5
cdr3_length: 14
v_call: TRBV18
cdr3_aa: CASSPGGGSETQYF

j_call: TRBJ2-1
cdr3_length: 15
v_call: TRBV6-5
cdr3_aa: CASSYSKRTQNEQFF

j_call: TRBJ1-5
cdr3_length: 14
v_call: TRBV19
cdr3_aa: CASSIDTFNQPQHF

j_call: TRBJ1-1
cdr3_length: 14
v_call: TRBV7-2
cdr3_aa: CASSFHRQGTEAFF

j_call: TRBJ2-2
cdr3_length: 15
v_call: TRBV12-5
cdr3_aa: CASALGQGEKLELFF

j_call: TRBJ2-2
cdr3_length: 16
v_call: TRBV5-1
cdr3_aa: CASSLWGLENTGELFF

j_call: TRBJ1-1
cdr3_length: 13
v_call: TRBV7-9
cdr3_aa: CASSLGKNTEAFF

j_call: TRBJ2-1
cdr3_length: 11
v_call: TRBV6-6
cdr3_aa: CASRGGGNEFF

j_call: TRBJ1-2
cdr3_length: 13
v_call: TRBV27
cdr3_aa: CASSDQTGTGYTF

j_call: TRBJ2-5
cdr3_length: 15
v_call: TRBV7-2
cdr3_aa: CASSLGDYERETQYF

j_call: TRBJ2-7
cdr3_length: 14
v_call: TRBV15
cdr3_aa: CATSSDRGLYEQYF

j_call: TRBJ1-2
cdr3_length: 13
v_call: TRBV7-9
cdr3_aa: CASSHRDNNGYTF

j_call: TRBJ1-2
cdr3_length: 13
v_call: TRBV5-6
cdr3_aa: CASSLGTGDGYTF

j_call: TRBJ1-1
cdr3_length: 13
v_call: TRBV6-5
cdr3_aa: CASRLGQNTEAFF

j_call: TRBJ2-2
cdr3_length: 17
v_call: TRBV7-3
cdr3_aa: CASSLNSGQGNTGELFF

j_call: TRBJ1-4
cdr3_length: 14
v_call: TRBV25-1
cdr3_aa: CASSPQGSAEKLFF

j_call: TRBJ2-7
cdr3_length: 11
v_call: TRBV7-9
cdr3_aa: CASSPGDEQYF

j_call: TRBJ1-5
cdr3_length: 15
v_call: TRBV5-5
cdr3_aa: CASSLEGDSNQPQHF

j_call: TRBJ2-7
cdr3_length: 11
v_call: TRBV5-1
cdr3_aa: CASSGLYEQYF

j_call: TRBJ1-4
cdr3_length: 14
v_call: TRBV29-1
cdr3_aa: CSAKAWQGNEKLFF

j_call: TRBJ1-2
cdr3_length: 19
v_call: TRBV7-2
cdr3_aa: CASSLAARLSVDSTYGYTF

j_call: TRBJ2-5
cdr3_length: 14
v_call: TRBV7-2
cdr3_aa: CATSLAGGLETQYF